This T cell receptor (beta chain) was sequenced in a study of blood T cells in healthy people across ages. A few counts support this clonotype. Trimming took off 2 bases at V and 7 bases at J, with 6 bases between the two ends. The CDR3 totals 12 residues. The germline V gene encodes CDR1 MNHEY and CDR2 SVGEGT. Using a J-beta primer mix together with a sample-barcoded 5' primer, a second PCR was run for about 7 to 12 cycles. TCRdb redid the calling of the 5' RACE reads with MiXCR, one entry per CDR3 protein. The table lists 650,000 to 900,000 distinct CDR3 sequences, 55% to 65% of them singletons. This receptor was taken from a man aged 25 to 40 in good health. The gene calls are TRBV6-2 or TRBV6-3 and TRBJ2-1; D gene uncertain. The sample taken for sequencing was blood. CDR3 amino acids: CASSYPGNEQFF. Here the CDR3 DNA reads TGTGCCAGCAGTTACCCTGGGAATGAGCAGTTCTTC.